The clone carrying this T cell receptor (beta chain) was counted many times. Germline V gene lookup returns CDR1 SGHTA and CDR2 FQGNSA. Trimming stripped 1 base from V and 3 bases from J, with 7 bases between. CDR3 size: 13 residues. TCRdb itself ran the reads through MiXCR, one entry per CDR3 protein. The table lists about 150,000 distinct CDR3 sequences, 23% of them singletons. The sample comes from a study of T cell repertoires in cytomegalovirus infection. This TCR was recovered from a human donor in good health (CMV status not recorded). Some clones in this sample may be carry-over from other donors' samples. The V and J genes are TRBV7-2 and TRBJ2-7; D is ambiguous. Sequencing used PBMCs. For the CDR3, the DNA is TGTGCCAGCAGCTTAGAACCCGGCTACGAGCAGTACTTC. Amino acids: CASSLEPGYEQYF.